Reported below is one T cell receptor (beta chain). Its target is not known. The study reverse transcribed the entire isolated RNA, so it sequenced expressed TCRB transcripts. Produced via immunoSEQ multiplex PCR; TCRdb's table is partial and in-frame only. The sample holds about 260,000 clones, roughly 70% seen once. The data originate from a study of beta chain features in type 1 diabetes. The V end lost 5 bases, the J end lost 2 bases, and 11 bases lay between the germline ends. The V gene's germline CDR1 is SNHLY and CDR2 FYNNEI. The CDR3 sequence is 14 residues long. Study results and limitations: For Type 1 diabetes patients, all four CD4+ subsets carried TCRB CDR3s that were moderately but significantly shorter. The cDNA sequencing approach could over-represent high-TCR-expressing cells.

The TCR was taken from a man aged 25 to 40 in good health. The rearrangement uses TRBV2 and TRBJ2-3; D possibly corresponds to TRBD1 (6 bases). What was sequenced was naive CD4+ T cells from blood. The CDR3 coding sequence is TGTGCCAGCAGTACCACAGGGTCCACAGATACGCAGTATTTT. Encoded protein: CASSTTGSTDTQYF.